The sequence of this T cell receptor (beta chain) was determined in a study of shared clonotypes between healthy human individuals. Overall study results and limits: Non-shared clonotypes displayed generation probabilities falling below those of clonotypes present in all four donors.

This clone has ten or more counts. Its antigen is unknown. CDR3 length: 14 residues. In germline, CDR1 is ENHRY, CDR2 SYGVKD. The V and J ends lost 7 bases and 4 bases respectively, with 16 bases between them. The data were produced by immunoSEQ multiplex PCR, yet TCRdb's version contains in-frame clones alone and is incomplete. The data contain approximately 250,000 clones, 50% to 75% of them singletons. The TCR comes from a young man in good health. The chain employs TRBV10-3 and TRBJ1-2, with D maybe TRBD1 (5 bases). Sample: memory CD4+ T cells sorted from blood. The subset is: CD45RA-negative fraction. As DNA, the CDR3 is TGTGCCATCACGATTCCCGGGACGACCTATGGCTACACCTTC. This sequence encodes CAITIPGTTYGYTF.